The rows below give T cell receptor beta chains drawn from one sample of a study of blood T cell repertoires in COVID-19. The repertoire was sequenced with immunoSEQ multiplex PCR; TCRdb's copy has only in-frame clones and lacks some. The data show 130,000 to 150,000 clones, about four fifths seen once. The sample comprised peripheral blood. The receptors come from a human donor with acute or convalescent COVID-19. The donor label of this sample is uncertain. Each CDR3 is given with its conserved first and last residue. D genes are given only for firm matches. Size tells how often a clone was seen (once, few, many) or the class of an expanded clone, and some rows leave it out.

j_gene	abundance	d_gene	v_gene	CDR3nt	CDR3aa
TRBJ1-5	NA	TRBD1	TRBV18	TGTGCCAGCTCACCCCGGACAGGGAGGGAAAGCAATCAGCCCCAGCATTTT	CASSPRTGRESNQPQHF
TRBJ2-1	NA	TRBD1	TRBV7-2	TGTGCCAGCAGCCCGGGACAGAGAAGTGAGCAGTTCTTC	CASSPGQRSEQFF
TRBJ1-2	NA	NA	TRBV5-1	TGCGCCAGCAGCCGAAGTGCCTCTGAGGGCTCTGGCTACACCTTC	CASSRSASEGSGYTF
TRBJ2-5	once	TRBD2	TRBV30	TGTGCCTGGAGTGAACTAGCGGGGGGCCTCGGGACCCAGTACTTC	CAWSELAGGLGTQYF
TRBJ1-1	few	NA	TRBV5-5	TGTGCCAGCAGCCCGCCAGGGGACACTGAAGCTTTCTTT	CASSPPGDTEAFF
TRBJ1-6	NA	TRBD1	TRBV4-1	TGCGCCAGCAGCCAAGATACAGGGGAGTATGGTTCACCCCTCCACTTT	CASSQDTGEYGSPLHF
TRBJ1-1	NA	NA	TRBV7-2	TGTGCCAGCAGACCTCAGGGAGGCACTGAAGCTTTCTTT	CASRPQGGTEAFF
TRBJ1-2	NA	TRBD1	TRBV7-3	TGTGCCAGCAGCCCACAGGGGGGAACCTATGGCTACACCTTC	CASSPQGGTYGYTF
TRBJ2-7	NA	TRBD2	TRBV5-1	TGCGCCAGCAGCTTGGGGGAGGGTACAAAAACCCTGCAGTACTTC	CASSLGEGTKTLQYF
TRBJ2-1	NA	NA	TRBV5-6	TGTGCCAGCAGCTTGGCCAGGCAGGGGCCCCTTAATGAGCAGTTCTTC	CASSLARQGPLNEQFF
TRBJ1-2	NA	TRBD1	TRBV5-4	TGTGCCAGCAGCCGAGAGACAGGGAACTATGGCTACACCTTC	CASSRETGNYGYTF
TRBJ1-2	NA	NA	TRBV12-3/TRBV12-4	TGTGCCAGCAGTTTGAGGATTGACGGCTACACCTTC	CASSLRIDGYTF
TRBJ1-2	NA	TRBD1	TRBV5-6	TGTGCCAGCAGCTTGCCGGGACAGGGTAAGAACTATGGCTACACCTTC	CASSLPGQGKNYGYTF
TRBJ2-2	NA	TRBD1	TRBV5-1	TGCGCCAGCAGCTCGTGGGTAGACAGGGGGCTCATCGGCACCGGGGAGCTGTTTTTT	CASSSWVDRGLIGTGELFF
TRBJ1-6	NA	NA	TRBV3-1/TRBV3-2	TGTGCCAGCAGCCCATCGGGGGAAGGGTCACCCCTCCACTTT	CASSPSGEGSPLHF
TRBJ1-1	NA	NA	TRBV12-3/TRBV12-4	TGTGCCAGCAGTTTCTTGAACACTGAAGCTTTCTTT	CASSFLNTEAFF
TRBJ1-5	NA	NA	TRBV30	TGTGCCTGGAGTGTACCGGGAGGAAATCAGCCCCAGCATTTT	CAWSVPGGNQPQHF
TRBJ1-3	NA	NA	TRBV3-1/TRBV3-2	TGTGCCAGCAGCCAAGTGATGGAACACTACTCTGGAAACACCATATATTTT	CASSQVMEHYSGNTIYF
TRBJ2-3	NA	NA	TRBV3-1/TRBV3-2	TGTGCCAGCAGCCTCGGGACTAGCACAGATACGCAGTATTTT	CASSLGTSTDTQYF
TRBJ2-5	NA	NA	TRBV4-1	TGCGCCAGCAGCCAAGTAGGAGGAAGAGTAGAGACCCAGTACTTC	CASSQVGGRVETQYF
TRBJ1-2	once	NA	TRBV27	TGTGCCAGCAGTTTCAGGGGAATGGAGTCGGGCTACACCTTC	CASSFRGMESGYTF
TRBJ1-2	NA	NA	TRBV6-5	TGTGCCAGCAGACACAATTATAACTATGGCTACACCTTC	CASRHNYNYGYTF
TRBJ2-7	once	TRBD2	TRBV19	TGTGCCAGTACCTTGGATATAGGGACTAGCAGCGAGCAGTACTTC	CASTLDIGTSSEQYF
TRBJ2-1	once	TRBD2	TRBV9	TGTGCCAGCAGCGTAGTGTTTAGCGGGGCCTACAATGAGCAGTTCTTC	CASSVVFSGAYNEQFF
TRBJ1-3	NA	NA	TRBV18	TGTGCCAGCTCACCACCGGGAGTCTCTGGAAACACCATATATTTT	CASSPPGVSGNTIYF
TRBJ1-5	NA	NA	TRBV2	TGTGCCAGCAGTCGAACGGTCAATCAGCCCCAGCATTTT	CASSRTVNQPQHF
TRBJ2-5	NA	TRBD2	TRBV6-5	TGTGCCAGCAGTTACCGGGCTAGCGGAGTCCAAGAGACCCAGTACTTC	CASSYRASGVQETQYF
TRBJ2-2	NA	TRBD2	TRBV5-1	TGCGCCAGCACCGGGACTAGCGGCCGGGAGCTGTTTTTT	CASTGTSGRELFF
TRBJ1-5	NA	TRBD1	TRBV10-3	TGTGCCATCAGTGAGACGAATCCAGGGGGCTATCAGCCCCAGCATTTT	CAISETNPGGYQPQHF
TRBJ1-1	NA	TRBD1	TRBV11-2	TGTGCCAGCAGCCGCCGACAGGGGGCCGGGAACACTGAAGCTTTCTTT	CASSRRQGAGNTEAFF
TRBJ2-7	NA	TRBD2	TRBV11-2	TGTGCCAGCAGCTTAGACCGGGGGGACGAGCAGTACTTC	CASSLDRGDEQYF
TRBJ2-1	NA	NA	TRBV2	TGTGCCAGCAGTGTGTCCAGGGGCCACAATGAGCAGTTCTTC	CASSVSRGHNEQFF
TRBJ1-5	NA	NA	TRBV19	TGTGCCAGTAGTATAGATGGCGGGGGTCAGCCCCAGCATTTT	CASSIDGGGQPQHF
TRBJ1-4	NA	TRBD1	TRBV29-1	TGCAGCGCTGAGGGGGCCGGTAGAGAAAAACTGTTTTTT	CSAEGAGREKLFF
TRBJ2-1	NA	TRBD1	TRBV5-1	TGCGCCAGCGCTCCCGAAGGGGGCGAACGGAGCTCCTACAATGAGCAGTTCTTC	CASAPEGGERSSYNEQFF
TRBJ1-2	few	TRBD1	TRBV7-9	TGTGCCAGCAGCTTAGCTGGGGACAGGGAGCGGGGCTACACCTTC	CASSLAGDRERGYTF
TRBJ1-2	NA	TRBD1	TRBV19	TGTGCCACAGGGACAGGCGGCGTTCCTGGCTACACCTTC	CATGTGGVPGYTF
TRBJ2-3	once	TRBD1	TRBV7-6	TGTGCCAGCAGCTTAGCTACAGGGGACACAGATACGCAGTATTTT	CASSLATGDTDTQYF
TRBJ1-1	NA	NA	TRBV5-1	TGCGCCAGCAGCTTGACAGGCCTGGCTGAAGCTTTCTTT	CASSLTGLAEAFF
TRBJ1-1	NA	NA	TRBV4-1	TGCGCCAGCAGCCAACACCCCACAAATTCGAACACTGAAGCTTTCTTT	CASSQHPTNSNTEAFF
TRBJ1-1	once	NA	TRBV5-1	TGCGCCAGCAGCTTTGGGGGCGGGAACACTGAAGCTTTCTTT	CASSFGGGNTEAFF
TRBJ1-2	NA	TRBD1	TRBV6-5	TGTGCCAGCACCCCCCGACGACAGGGTTATGGCTACACCTTC	CASTPRRQGYGYTF